This paragraph covers one TCR beta chain sequence. The data originate from a study of shared clonotypes between healthy human individuals. Sequencing was performed with immunoSEQ multiplex PCR; in TCRdb, only in-frame clones are kept and a portion is missing. Here the sample spans some 2,100,000 clones, almost 96% being singletons. Per germline, CDR1 SNHLY and CDR2 FYNNEI. The V gene end was trimmed by 4 bases and the J gene end by 5 bases; junction bases not matched to a gene: 3. The CDR3 sequence is 15 residues long. The sequenced sample consisted of naive CD4+ T cells sorted from blood. The subset was: CD45RA+ positively selected. This TCR came from a man younger than 35 in good health. This chain connects TRBV2 to TRBJ2-5; 14 bases are a match to TRBD2. The CDR3 coding sequence is TGTGCCAGCAGTGGGGGACTAGCGGGAGCCGAGACCCAGTACTTC. As protein: CASSGGLAGAETQYF.